This T cell receptor beta chain was documented in a study of CD8+ T cells in alopecia areata. Study-wide results and caveats: Clonality in lesional scalp, especially alopecia totalis/universalis, exceeded that of normal scalp.

Peripheral blood, together with lesional scalp punch biopsies, was collected from alopecia areata patients. Extraction and reverse transcription of RNA yielded cDNA as the sequencing template. TCRdb's copy holds only in-frame clones and misses some; the assay was immunoSEQ multiplex PCR. This table has hundreds of thousands of clones, 65% to 70% appearing once. This CDR3 has 14 residues. The V gene end was trimmed by 3 bases and the J gene end by 9 bases; junction bases not matched to a gene: 11. CDR1 is GTSNPN and CDR2 is SVGIG in the germline V gene (reference sequence). Of note for this clone: Antigen: not known.

The sequence was collected from a human donor with alopecia areata. The sequenced sample was CD4+ T cells sorted from blood, obtained at week 0. V gene TRBV30 combines with J gene TRBJ1-5; 7 nucleotides match TRBD1. CDR3 protein: CAWSAGTAQSPQHF. The CDR3 nucleotides read TGTGCCTGGAGCGCCGGGACAGCCCAATCGCCCCAGCATTTT.